One TCR beta chain is described in this entry. Its antigen is as yet unknown. PCR used 60 Vbeta primers and 13 Jbeta primers. The assay was immunoSEQ multiplex PCR, and TCRdb's table has in-frame clones only and misses some. The sample yields 150,000 to 200,000 clones, around nine tenths seen once. This entry belongs to a study of cytomegalovirus exposure and HLA in healthy donors. Across the study: In an earlier analysis, 95 million to 140 million unique TCR beta sequences were found from some 200 million T cells. Study results and caveats: Sequencing likely generated an artifact that appeared as a cluster of highly shared sequence variants. The study recorded 164 TCR beta chains that were cytomegalovirus-associated.

The source is a woman between 18 and 30 years old in good health and CMV-seronegative. The material sequenced was PBMCs.

CDR3 residues: CSALGRRTEAFF. The CDR3 DNA follows: TGCAGCGCTTTAGGGAGAAGAACTGAAGCTTTCTTT. J is TRBJ1-1 and V is TRBV29-1, with D unclear. V was trimmed by 7 bases and J by 5 bases, leaving 14 bases between them. Germline V CDR1 and CDR2: SQVTM, ANQGSEA. This CDR3 has 12 amino acids. The whole variable domain, remainder taken from reference TRBV29-1 and TRBJ1-1, is SAVISQKPSRDICQRGTSLTIQCQVDSQVTMMFWYRQQPGQSLTLIATANQGSEATYESGFVIDKFPISRPNLTFSTLTVSNMSPEDSSIYLCSALGRRTEAFFGQGTRLTVV.